This TCR beta chain is from a study of STAT5B mutations in CD4+ large granular lymphocyte leukemia. Whole-study results and caveats: Top patient clones used TRBV06 genes more often: 8/27 versus 2/35 in controls.

There are 17 residues in the CDR3. V was clipped by 0 bases and J by 6 bases; unmatched bases: 8. Germline lookup yields CDR1 MGHRA and CDR2 YSYEKL. As regards this clone: The antigen remains undetermined.

Data came from immunoSEQ multiplex PCR; TCRdb stores just in-frame clones and leaves some out. Among about 34,000 clones listed, more than 55% were seen once. Sequencing input: CD4+ T cells from blood buffy coats. This chain joins TRBV4-1 and TRBJ1-6, with TRBD1 matching 7 bases. The source of this sequence is a human donor in good health. CDR3 nucleotide sequence: TGCGCCAGCAGCCAAGATTTCCAGGGGGTTCCTAATTCACCCCTCCACTTT. Its translation: CASSQDFQGVPNSPLHF.